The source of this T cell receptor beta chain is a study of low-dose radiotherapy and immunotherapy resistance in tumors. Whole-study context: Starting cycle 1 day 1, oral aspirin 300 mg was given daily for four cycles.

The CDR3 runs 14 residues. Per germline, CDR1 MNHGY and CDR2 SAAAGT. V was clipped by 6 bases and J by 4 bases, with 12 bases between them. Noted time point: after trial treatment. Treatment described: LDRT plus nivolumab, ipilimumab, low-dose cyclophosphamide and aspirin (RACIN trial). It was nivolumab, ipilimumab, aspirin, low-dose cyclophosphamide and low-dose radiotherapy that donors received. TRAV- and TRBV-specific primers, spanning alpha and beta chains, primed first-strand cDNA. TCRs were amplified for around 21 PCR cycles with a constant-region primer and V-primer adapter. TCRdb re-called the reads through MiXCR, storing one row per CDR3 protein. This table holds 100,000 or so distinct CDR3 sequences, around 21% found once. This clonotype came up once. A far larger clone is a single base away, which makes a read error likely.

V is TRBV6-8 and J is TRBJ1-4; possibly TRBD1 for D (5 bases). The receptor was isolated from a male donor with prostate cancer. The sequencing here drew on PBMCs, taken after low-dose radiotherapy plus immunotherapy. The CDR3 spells CASSRDDFNEKLFF. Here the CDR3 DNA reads TGTGCCAGCAGCCGGGACGACTTTAATGAAAAACTGTTTTTT.